These T cell receptor beta chains were read from a single sample in a study of T cells in Graves' hyperthyroidism and ophthalmopathy. TCRdb ran MiXCR on the multiplex PCR reads and lists one entry per CDR3 protein. The data contain some 50,000 distinct CDR3 sequences, 54% of them seen just once; the ten biggest clones take up approximately 30%. Sequencing was done on a sample of peripheral blood or thyroid tissue (not recorded which). These receptors originate from a man younger than 30 with Graves' hyperthyroidism. CDR3s include the opening cysteine and the closing phenylalanine or tryptophan. A D gene is named only where the DNA matches it firmly. Clone size, where shown, is once, few, many, or a class for clones that have expanded.

DNA: TGTGCCAGCAGTTTAACCAGGATGAACACTGAAGCTTTCTTT; CDR3: CASSLTRMNTEAFF; V: TRBV27; J: TRBJ1-1; size: many; D: NA
DNA: TGTGCCAGCAGTCCTGGAGGAGGAGAGACCCAGTACTTC; CDR3: CASSPGGGETQYF; V: TRBV7-9; J: TRBJ2-5; size: NA; D: NA
DNA: TGCAGCGCATGGGGACAGGGCTACGAGCAGTACTTC; CDR3: CSAWGQGYEQYF; V: TRBV29-1; J: TRBJ2-7; size: many; D: TRBD1
DNA: TGCGCCAGCAGCTTTCCGGGACTAGCGGACACCGGGGAGCTGTTTTTT; CDR3: CASSFPGLADTGELFF; V: TRBV5-1; J: TRBJ2-2; size: many; D: TRBD2
DNA: TGTGCCAGCAGTGACTCTGGGCAGGGGAGCAATCAGCCCCAGCATTTT; CDR3: CASSDSGQGSNQPQHF; V: TRBV6-4; J: TRBJ1-5; size: many; D: NA
DNA: TGTGCCAGCAGCCGCGGACAGCTTCTGTCCTACGAGCAGTACTTC; CDR3: CASSRGQLLSYEQYF; V: TRBV9; J: TRBJ2-7; size: NA; D: NA
DNA: TGTGCCATCAGTGCGACAGGGAATAGCAATCAGCCCCAGCATTTT; CDR3: CAISATGNSNQPQHF; V: TRBV10-3; J: TRBJ1-5; size: NA; D: TRBD1
DNA: TGTGCCTGGAGTCAGGACAGGGGCGAAGAAAAACTGTTTTTT; CDR3: CAWSQDRGEEKLFF; V: TRBV30; J: TRBJ1-4; size: few; D: TRBD1
DNA: TGTGCCAGCAGCTTGACAGGCTCCTATGGCTACACCTTC; CDR3: CASSLTGSYGYTF; V: TRBV5-4; J: TRBJ1-2; size: NA; D: NA
DNA: TGTGCCAGCAGCGGAACTAGCGGGAGGATCGGGGAGCTGTTTTTT; CDR3: CASSGTSGRIGELFF; V: TRBV9; J: TRBJ2-2; size: many; D: TRBD2